A selection of T cell receptor beta chains follows, all from one sample in a study of neurological immune-mediated disorders. A single record per CDR3 protein comes from TCRdb applying MiXCR to the 5' RACE reads. The sample has around 47,000 distinct CDR3 sequences; about 13% are singletons. Sequenced input: PBMCs. These receptors originate from a female donor in good health. Each CDR3 is given with its conserved first and last residue. Fields, in order: CDR3 length, V gene, clone size, J gene, D gene, CDR3 DNA, CDR3 protein. The D gene is left open where the match is weak. A clone size is listed for some rows: how often the clone was seen (once, few, many), or a class if it is expanded.

13	TRBV30	many	TRBJ1-1	NA	TGTGCCTGGCGCCCCAGGGGGAACACTGAAGCTTTCTTT	CAWRPRGNTEAFF
13	TRBV7-2	many	TRBJ1-2	NA	TGTGCCAGCAGCTTAACCCATGGCGATGGCTACACCTTC	CASSLTHGDGYTF
16	TRBV3-1	many	TRBJ2-3	TRBD2	TGTGCCAGCAGCCAAGATCAACTAGCGGTGGGGGATACGCAGTATTTT	CASSQDQLAVGDTQYF
15	TRBV20-1	many	TRBJ2-5	TRBD2	TGCAGTGCTAGATCCCCCGGGACTAGCGGGGTGACCCAGTACTTC	CSARSPGTSGVTQYF
13	TRBV6-6	medium-sized	TRBJ1-2	NA	TGTGCCAGTTCGTGGGGGGAAGACTATGGCTACACCTTC	CASSWGEDYGYTF
14	TRBV25-1	NA	TRBJ1-1	NA	TGTGCCAGCTCCCCCGGATTTGCGGCCACTGAAGCTTTCTTT	CASSPGFAATEAFF
12	TRBV7-9	many	TRBJ1-2	NA	TGTGCCAGCAGCGACACAGGGTCTGGCTACACCTTC	CASSDTGSGYTF
14	TRBV12-3/TRBV12-4	many	TRBJ1-5	TRBD1	TGTGCCAGCAGTTTCGGGACAGGGGGTGAGCCCCAGCATTTT	CASSFGTGGEPQHF
16	TRBV3-1	many	TRBJ2-5	TRBD2	TGTGCCAGCAGCCAAGTCTCTAGCGGAACCCAAGAGACCCAGTACTTC	CASSQVSSGTQETQYF
13	TRBV5-1	many	TRBJ2-3	NA	TGCGCCAGCATAGGGGCCCGCACAGATACGCAGTATTTT	CASIGARTDTQYF
14	TRBV25-1	medium-sized	TRBJ2-5	NA	TGTGCCAGCAGTGAGAGCACCCCCCAAGAGACCCAGTACTTC	CASSESTPQETQYF
15	TRBV5-1	many	TRBJ2-1	NA	TGCGCCAGCAGCCCTACCGGGGACCCATACAATGAGCAGTTCTTC	CASSPTGDPYNEQFF
14	TRBV7-9	many	TRBJ1-2	NA	TGTGCCAGCACCTTGGCTGTTGCTAACTATGGCTACACCTTC	CASTLAVANYGYTF
13	TRBV5-5	NA	TRBJ1-1	NA	TGTGCCAACAGCTGGTCGAGGTGCACTGAAGCTTTCTTT	CANSWSRCTEAFF
16	TRBV7-9	many	TRBJ1-5	TRBD1	TGTGCCAGCAGCTTAGGGACAGGGGCAAACAATCAGCCCCAGCATTTT	CASSLGTGANNQPQHF
14	TRBV6-1	NA	TRBJ1-1	NA	TGTGCCAGCACCCCGGGAGGGGGGGTAACTGAAGCTTTCTTT	CASTPGGGVTEAFF
14	TRBV7-6	NA	TRBJ1-1	NA	TGTGCCAGCAGCTTAGGGACATCCGTCACTGAAGCTTTCTTT	CASSLGTSVTEAFF
17	TRBV27	NA	TRBJ1-2	TRBD1	TGTGCCAGCAGTAAAAGACAGGGGACGCTTACAGGCGATGGCTACACCTTC	CASSKRQGTLTGDGYTF
15	TRBV24-1	NA	TRBJ2-3	TRBD2	TGTGCCACCAGTCCCGCTAGCGGGTTCACAGATACGCAGTATTTT	CATSPASGFTDTQYF
12	TRBV12-3/TRBV12-4	many	TRBJ1-2	NA	TGTGCCAGCAGCCCCTTGGACTATGGCTACACCTTC	CASSPLDYGYTF
12	TRBV20-1	NA	TRBJ2-7	NA	TGCAGTGCTACCGGACCGTCCTACGAGCAGTACTTC	CSATGPSYEQYF
14	TRBV5-1	once	TRBJ1-2	NA	TGCGCCAGTATCACGCTCGGAGGCAACTATGGCTACACCTTC	CASITLGGNYGYTF
13	TRBV7-2	many	TRBJ2-5	NA	TGTGCCAGCAGCTTAGGGATAGGGCAGACCCAGTACTTC	CASSLGIGQTQYF
18	TRBV12-3/TRBV12-4	many	TRBJ2-1	NA	NA	CASSSSGLAGGRLDEQFF
15	TRBV9	many	TRBJ2-1	TRBD2	TGTGCCAGCAGCCCCGGGGGTAGCGGGAGTGATGAGCAGTTCTTC	CASSPGGSGSDEQFF
14	TRBV5-1	NA	TRBJ1-1	NA	TGCGCCAGCAGTCGGGACCAAGCGAACACTGAAGCTTTCTTT	CASSRDQANTEAFF
15	TRBV5-1	many	TRBJ1-2	NA	TGCGCCAGCAGCTTGGATGGGCCCCGACCCTATGGCTACACCTTC	CASSLDGPRPYGYTF
14	TRBV7-9	many	TRBJ1-5	NA	TGTGCCAGCAGCCCAACGGGGGTCGACCAGCCCCAGCATTTT	CASSPTGVDQPQHF
12	TRBV29-1	NA	TRBJ2-1	TRBD1	TGCAGCGCCTCGGGACAGTGGATCGGGGAATACTTC	CSASGQWIGEYF
17	TRBV7-9	many	TRBJ2-1	TRBD2	TGTGCCAGCAGCTCGTGGACTAGCGGTCCAGGATACAATGAGCAGTTCTTC	CASSSWTSGPGYNEQFF
14	TRBV11-2	NA	TRBJ2-7	NA	TGTTCCAGCAGCTTAGGCCTACCCTCCTACGAGCAGTACTTC	CSSSLGLPSYEQYF
17	TRBV11-2	NA	TRBJ2-1	TRBD1	TGTGCCAGCAGCCTTCGCACCGGGACAGGAGCCTACAATGAGCAGTTCTTC	CASSLRTGTGAYNEQFF
14	TRBV7-2	medium-sized	TRBJ1-1	NA	TGTGCCAGCAGCCCCCGATGGGGGAACACTGAAGCTTTCTTT	CASSPRWGNTEAFF